The 5 T cell receptor beta chains presented below share a single source sample, sequenced in a study of CD8+ T cells in alopecia areata. Extracted RNA was reverse transcribed into cDNA, the sequencing template. The protocol was immunoSEQ multiplex PCR, while the TCRdb copy is restricted to in-frame clones and leaves out a portion. The sample has roughly 150,000 clones; around 55% are singletons. The sample consisted of CD4+ T cells sorted from blood. These receptor sequences come from a human donor in good health.

V and J are TRBV15 and TRBJ2-3, with D perhaps TRBD2 (5 bases). The V end was cut by 3 bases, the J end by 1 base, with 5 bases between. This CDR3 has 13 residues. Germline V gives CDR1 LNHNV, CDR2 YYDKDF (reference sequence). The CDR3 region has the DNA TGTGCCACCAGCAGGAGGGGCACAGATACGCAGTATTTT. Translating it yields CATSRRGTDTQYF.

This rearrangement joins TRBV19 to TRBJ2-7, with 10 bases that match TRBD1. With 6 bases clipped from V and 2 bases from J, the junction kept 10 bases outside the gene matches. CDR3 length: 16 residues. Germline V gives CDR1 LNHDA, CDR2 SQIVND (reference sequence). This CDR3 reads CASSNRDRGRAYEQYF. The CDR3 DNA sequence: TGTGCCAGTAGCAACCGGGACAGGGGCCGCGCCTACGAGCAGTACTTC.

This clone was seen a few times. J is TRBJ1-2 and V is TRBV7-9; D uncertain. This CDR3 is built from 15 residues. Trimming took 3 bases from V and 7 from J, leaving 18 bases between them. Germline values: CDR1 SEHNR, CDR2 FQNEAQ (reference sequence). CDR3 loop: CASSFLGAGGGGYTF. In DNA form, the CDR3 reads TGTGCCAGCAGCTTTTTAGGCGCGGGAGGCGGTGGCTACACCTTC. The entire variable domain, with the rest obtained from reference TRBV7-9 and TRBJ1-2, is as follows: DTGVSQNPRHKITKRGQNVTFRCDPISEHNRLYWYRQTLGQGPEFLTYFQNEAQLEKSRLLSDRFSAERPKGSFSTLEIQRTEQGDSAMYLCASSFLGAGGGGYTFGSGTRLTVV.

This chain links TRBV7-8 with TRBJ2-2; the D gene could be TRBD1 or TRBD2 (5 bases each). The CDR3 is 16 amino acids. Trimming took 4 bases from V and 4 from J, leaving 16 bases between them. Germline V gene data show CDR1 as SGHVS and CDR2 as FQNEAQ. CDR3 sequence: CASSSSSRGRTGELFF. CDR3 in DNA: TGTGCCAGCAGCTCGAGTAGTCGGGGACGCACCGGGGAGCTGTTTTTT. Full variable domain (rest looked up from reference TRBV7-8 and TRBJ2-2): GAGVSQSPRYKVAKRGQDVALRCDPISGHVSLFWYQQALGQGPEFLTYFQNEAQLDKSGLPSDRFFAERPEGSVSTLKIQRTQQEDSAVYLCASSSSSRGRTGELFFGEGSRLTVL.

This clone turned up a few times. This rearrangement joins TRBV5-1 to TRBJ2-6; D gene uncertain. There are 14 residues in the CDR3. The germline V gene has CDR1 SGHRS and CDR2 YFSETQ. V was trimmed by 3 bases and J by 2 bases, leaving 6 bases between them. The CDR3 sequence is CASSYTAGANVLTF. The CDR3 DNA is TGCGCCAGCAGCTACACGGCTGGGGCCAACGTCCTGACTTTC.